This TCR beta chain was identified in a study of CD8+ T cells in alopecia areata (dated 2018 in TCRdb). Background on the whole study: Treated patients were enrolled in an open-label pilot trial of oral tofacitinib, 5 to 10 mg twice daily, for moderate-to-severe alopecia areata. Tofacitinib was administered for 6 to 18 months, and 6 months of follow-up off drug were then conducted to assess delayed response and recurrence. The SALT score, which quantifies the percentage of affected scalp surface area, was used to measure disease severity in treated patients. The study used high-throughput TCRbeta sequencing to examine T cell clonal expansion in alopecia areata, in both the C3H/HeJ mouse model and human patients. On the human side, TCRbeta sequencing was run on scalp tissue and on sorted CD4+ and CD8+ peripheral blood T cells from healthy controls and from alopecia areata patients with either patchy or totalis/universalis disease. Biopsies were taken from tofacitinib-treated patients at baseline and again at 4 and 24 weeks into treatment, and several of those patients also had a later scalp biopsy. Scalp clonality was compared among normal scalp (n=4), patchy alopecia areata scalp (n=8), and alopecia totalis/universalis scalp (n=8). The RNA source kit depended on sample type: the PAXgene miRNA kit for fixed scalp, the miRNeasy kit for PBMCs, and the RNeasy kit for mouse skin. immunoSEQ multiplex PCR using 35 Vbeta forward primers and 13 Jbeta reverse primers was used to amplify TCRbeta CDR3 regions.

V is trimmed back by 8 bases and J by 7 bases, and the junction contains 10 bases that no gene match accounts for. CDR1 and CDR2 were assigned from the germline V gene as SQVTM and ANQGSEA. Inclusive of the bounding cysteine and phenylalanine, the CDR3 is 12 residues long. Only the CDR3 region is kept as DNA, spanning 36 bases read in frame from base 1. Broad study findings and their caveats: Many expanded lesional clones persisted in scalp and blood during tofacitinib treatment, which may partly explain relapse after stopping treatment. TCR sequences shared between patients were less clear than in mice, possibly partly because of HLA diversity in the patient population. Higher clonality and more expanded CD8+ clones were observed in lesional scalp than in normal scalp, particularly in alopecia totalis/universalis, a finding suggestive of antigenic drive. Tofacitinib significantly lowered scalp clonality and the number of expanded CD8+ clones among the top 100 scalp clones. Unlike mouse skin, which is dominated by gammadelta T cells, normal human skin has resident alphabeta T cells that are also sequenced, and this complicates analysis of the scalp TCR repertoire. Because the treated cohort was small and included a single nonresponder, larger studies are needed to assess links between baseline CD8+ expansion and response.

Libraries came from the immunoSEQ multiplex PCR assay. RNA was extracted from all samples and reverse transcribed into cDNA, which served as template for TCR sequencing. First-strand cDNA was synthesized with SuperScript III using a 2:1 mix of oligo-dT and random hexamers. A synthetic immune receptor repertoire was used to measure amplification bias, and any remaining bias was corrected computationally. The source study handled its data this way. Raw reads were preprocessed to remove errors, and CDR3 was defined according to IMGT conventions as the region from the conserved cysteine to phenylalanine. Clonality was calculated as 1 minus Shannon entropy normalized by log2 of the number of productive unique TCRs. Scalp TCRbeta sequences were cross-referenced with sorted blood CD4 and CD8 repertoires so that the CD4 or CD8 identity of scalp clones could be inferred. Drawn from immuneACCESS, this table holds only the in-frame rearrangements with V and J called that TCRdb kept. Clones are partly lost; checked studies trace under half to an unresolved V gene and leave the rest unexplained. V and J calls and clone size come straight from that table; D and trimming were deduced from the DNA. Here the sample has fewer than 200,000 clones; around 60% occur a single time. The ten most abundant clones make up 10% to 15% of the sample.

To note about this clone: Its recognized antigen is unknown. There are no base qualities to consult, and no much larger clone falls within one base.

This sample's time point label indicates: around 24 weeks on oral tofacitinib. What this sample's treatment or condition label stands for: oral pan-JAK inhibitor, 5-10 mg twice daily. From alopecia areata patients, peripheral blood was collected along with lesional scalp punch biopsies. After PBMCs were isolated by density centrifugation and stained for CD3, CD4 and CD8, a FACSAria was used to sort CD4+ and CD8+ T cells. This sequence originates from a human donor with alopecia areata. The sequence is built from TRBV29-1 and TRBJ1-2; TRBD1 aligns with 7 central bases. Source: CD8+ T cells sorted from blood, taken at week 24, from a patient treated with tofacitinib. CDR3 reads: CSLIDRDGGYTF. The sequence in DNA is TGCAGCTTAATCGACAGGGATGGTGGCTACACCTTC.